This TCR beta chain was profiled in a study of vaccination effects on CD4 cells after COVID-19 (dated by TCRdb to the early 2020s). Concerning the study at large: Post-vaccine samples across the study were collected a median of 72 days after the second dose, with a range of 14 to 241. A total of 10 COVID-19 convalescent patients and a handful of SARS-CoV-2-naive healthy vaccine recipients were included in the full study. Cultures from other donors in the study were sequenced with the Oncomine TCR Beta short-read assay on an Illumina iSeq 100. SARS-CoV-2 spike-specific CD4+ TCR repertoires from before and after mRNA vaccination were compared in COVID-19 convalescent patients and in infection-naive vaccine recipients.

Here V drops 4 bases and J drops 1 base, and the junction holds 7 bases not matched to any gene. The CDR3, cysteine through phenylalanine, is 16 amino acids long. The entry retains the CDR3 DNA only, 48 bases that are in frame from base 1. CDR1 LNHDA and CDR2 SQIVND were looked up in the germline V gene (reference sequence). The library was built by means of the immunoSEQ multiplex PCR assay. TCR beta CDR3 sequencing was performed on DNA from the cultured, isolated CD4+ T cells. Per the authors' processing: Non-productive TCR sequences were removed, reads were trimmed to the CDR3 region, and CDR3s of at least 7 amino acids were retained. The MANAFEST web app was used to identify antigen-specific clonotypes by comparing expansion in peptide wells with expansion in reference cultures. Positive clones required FDR<0.05 expansion versus reference and all other wells, odds ratio above 5, and frequency above 0.1% in two replicate wells. Clonotypes significantly expanded in SARS-CoV-2 spike wells and in at least one common cold coronavirus spike condition were defined as cross-reactive. Using the stringdist R package, CDR3 similarity was measured by Levenshtein distance, and unrooted trees were constructed with ape in R 3.6.1. Imported from immuneACCESS, the table was reduced by TCRdb to in-frame sequences with V and J called. These copies leave out some clones; in studies compared against another copy, an unresolved V gene accounts for under half, and the cause of the remainder is not known. Clone size and V and J calls were adopted from that table, with D and trimming inferred from the DNA. This sample gives over 30,000 clones in total; around 82% of them show up just once. Of the sample, 1.5% is held by the ten largest clones.

In the ViraFEST assay, PBMC were stimulated with viral peptide pools, and TCR sequencing was then used to find antigen-specific CD4+ T cell clonotypes based on their expansion. After less than 13 days of culture, CD4+ T cells were isolated with the EasySep CD4+ T cell isolation kit. Each participant got two doses of an mRNA SARS-CoV-2 vaccine, either BNT162b2 or mRNA-1273. The absence of prior SARS-CoV-2 infection in healthy vaccine recipients was confirmed by negative nucleocapsid antibodies before and after vaccination. About 2 million PBMC per well were cultured in IMDM with approximately 5% human AB serum, 10 IU/ml IL-2 and gentamicin, plus 10 ug/ml peptides. On days 3 and 7, half of the culture medium was replaced with fresh IL-2-containing medium. Unless otherwise noted, each peptide stimulation condition was cultured in triplicate wells. PBMC were separated from whole blood using Ficoll-Paque Plus gradient centrifugation and were then either cryopreserved at -140C or used fresh. Overlapping peptide pools spanned the spike proteins of SARS-CoV-2 and the common cold coronaviruses HCoV-NL63, HCoV-OC43 and HCoV-229E. The QIAamp micro DNA kit was used to extract genomic DNA from the cultured CD4+ T cells.

A word on this clone: Its target antigen remains unknown. Base-call qualities are not available, and no considerably larger clone is one nucleotide away.

Here is what the overall study found, with its caveats: In healthy vaccine recipients, vaccine-induced clones were almost all SARS-CoV-2 mono-reactive, with only 1 of 255 cross-reactive with common cold coronaviruses. Both infection-induced and vaccine-induced clones contracted markedly at late post-vaccination timepoints, which is consistent with waning T cell responses. The study was limited by a small number of convalescent patients and lacked early post-infection timepoints.

The sequence joins TRBV19 to TRBJ2-3; 8 of the junction bases match TRBD1. This sample comprised CD4+ T cells from PBMCs cultured with HCoV-NL63 spike peptides, obtained after COVID-19 vaccination. Taken with the paper, the label for cell subset or site translates to: HCoV-NL63 spike overlapping peptide pool stimulation. The sequence came from a human donor who received a COVID-19 vaccine. Some clones in this sample may be carry-over from other donors' samples. The sequenced DNA is TGTGCCAGTAGTACCCCGACAGGGGTTGGCACAGATACGCAGTATTTT. It translates to CASSTPTGVGTDTQYF.